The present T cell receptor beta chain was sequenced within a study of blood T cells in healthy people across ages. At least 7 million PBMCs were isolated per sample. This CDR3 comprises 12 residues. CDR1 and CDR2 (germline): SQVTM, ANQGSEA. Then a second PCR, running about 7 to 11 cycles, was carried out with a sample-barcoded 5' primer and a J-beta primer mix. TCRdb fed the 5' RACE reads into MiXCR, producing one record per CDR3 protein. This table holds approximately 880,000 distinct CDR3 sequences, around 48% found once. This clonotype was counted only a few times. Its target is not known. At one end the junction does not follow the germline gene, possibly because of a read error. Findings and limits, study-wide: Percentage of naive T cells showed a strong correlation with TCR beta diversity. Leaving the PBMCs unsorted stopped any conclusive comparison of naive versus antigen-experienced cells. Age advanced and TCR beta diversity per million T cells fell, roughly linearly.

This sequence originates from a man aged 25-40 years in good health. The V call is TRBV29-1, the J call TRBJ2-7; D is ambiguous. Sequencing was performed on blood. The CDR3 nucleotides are TGCAGCGTTGTCCCGAACTCCGACGAGCAGTACTTC. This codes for CSVVPNSDEQYF.